This TCR beta chain was captured by sequencing in a study of T cells in Graves' hyperthyroidism and ophthalmopathy. This clonotype was seen a handful of times. Its antigen is as yet unknown. General study points: Onset of ophthalmopathy came a median 6.5 months after the model predicted it. Appearing also in blood were most of the thyroid clonotypes expanded above 0.001.

CDR1 and CDR2 from the germline V gene are LNHNV and YYDKDF (reference sequence). The junction had 5 bases not matched to a gene; V was cut back by 3 bases and J by 4 bases. The CDR3 covers 15 residues. Hyperthyroidism in the patients, aged 18 to 65, was newly diagnosed and under 2 months in duration. The study collected blood at first hyperthyroidism diagnosis, before any ophthalmopathy symptoms arose. TCR beta CDR3 regions were amplified from RNA transcripts. During a first-round RT-PCR of the TCR CDR3, the HTBI primer set was used. A single record per CDR3 protein comes from TCRdb applying MiXCR to the multiplex PCR reads. The sample carries fewer than 900,000 distinct CDR3 sequences, approximately 19% recorded once.

Source material: blood. The chain links TRBV15 to TRBJ1-4; 7 positions agree with TRBD1. This TCR was recovered from a woman aged 45-59 years with Graves' hyperthyroidism that later progressed to Graves' ophthalmopathy. The CDR3 reads CATSSLQGFNEKLFF. CDR3 DNA sequence: TGTGCCACCAGCAGCTTACAGGGGTTTAATGAAAAACTGTTTTTT.